The 18 T cell receptor beta chains in this list originate from one sample, sequenced in a study of Ad26.COV2.S vaccination and SARS-CoV-2 variants. Data came from immunoSEQ multiplex PCR; TCRdb stores just in-frame clones and leaves some out. The profile covers hundreds of thousands of clones, with about 88% appearing a single time and about 3.3% taken by the ten largest. Treatment: over 15 received Ad26.COV2.S at low or high dose, single or two shots; 5 received placebo; per-sample allocation not given. The study sampled participants on day 63 after the first vaccine or placebo injection. The sample in question was peripheral blood, obtained in a trial of Ad26.COV2.S vaccine versus placebo. The source of these receptors is a person between 18 and 59 years old who received the Ad26.COV2.S COVID-19 vaccine or a placebo.

The CDR3 spells CASSSGREKLFF. The CDR3 DNA reads TGTGCCAGCTCCAGCGGCAGGGAAAAACTGTTTTTT. The chain joins TRBV6-5 to TRBJ1-4; no firm D call. The CDR3 has 12 amino acids. Germline loops: CDR1 MNHEY, CDR2 SVGAGI. V was trimmed by 8 bases and J by 8 bases, leaving 12 bases between them.

V is TRBV2 and J is TRBJ2-1, with TRBD2 identical over 10 bases. The J segment lost 0 bases and the V segment lost 2 bases, leaving 1 base of the junction unmatched. This CDR3 has 16 amino acids. Germline V gene lookup returns CDR1 SNHLY and CDR2 FYNNEI. The CDR3 bases are TGTGCCAGCAGTGAACAGCGGGGGGGCTCCTACAATGAGCAGTTCTTC. It codes for CASSEQRGGSYNEQFF. The whole variable domain, remainder taken from reference TRBV2 and TRBJ2-1, is EPEVTQTPSHQVTQMGQEVILRCVPISNHLYFYWYRQILGQKVEFLVSFYNNEISEKSEIFDDQFSVERPDGSNFTLKIRSTKLEDSAMYFCASSEQRGGSYNEQFFGPGTRLTVL.

The chain has TRBV7-8 and TRBJ1-5; TRBD1 agrees at 9 bases. CDR1 and CDR2 (germline): SGHVS, FQNEAQ. Losses at the gene ends were 5 bases for V and 0 bases for J; bases not matched to a gene: 11. The CDR3 loop spans 18 amino acids. The CDR3 protein is CASSQLPGQGYSNQPQHF. The CDR3 bases are TGTGCCAGCAGCCAACTTCCGGGACAGGGATATAGCAATCAGCCCCAGCATTTT. Looking up the rest from reference TRBV7-8 and TRBJ1-5 gives the full variable domain: GAGVSQSPRYKVAKRGQDVALRCDPISGHVSLFWYQQALGQGPEFLTYFQNEAQLDKSGLPSDRFFAERPEGSVSTLKIQRTQQEDSAVYLCASSQLPGQGYSNQPQHFGDGTRLSIL.

The chain couples TRBV6-2 or TRBV6-3 to TRBJ1-2; 7 nucleotides line up with TRBD1. The germline CDR1 and CDR2 sequences are MNHEY and SVGEGT. This CDR3 spans 15 amino acids. The junction had 8 bases not matched to a gene; V was cut back by 5 bases and J by 2 bases. CDR3 in DNA: TGTGCCAGCAGTCGCCCTCAACAGGGGAACTATGGCTACACCTTC. This gives the protein CASSRPQQGNYGYTF.

The chain couples TRBV6-5 to TRBJ2-7; a possible D gene is TRBD2 (6 bases). The CDR3 is made up of 14 amino acids. V lost 1 base to trimming and J lost 2 bases, with 9 bases between them. The germline V gene has CDR1 MNHEY and CDR2 SVGAGI. CDR3 DNA sequence: TGTGCCAGCAGTTACTGGAGGGGCCCCTACGAGCAGTACTTC. It translates to CASSYWRGPYEQYF.

This chain joins TRBV19 and TRBJ2-1, with no clear D. The CDR3 spans 15 residues. CDR1 and CDR2 from the germline V gene are LNHDA and SQIVND (reference sequence). Trimming pared 4 bases from V and 4 bases from J, leaving 14 bases between. The CDR3 loop reads CASSNPTFKYNEQFF. CDR3 DNA sequence: TGTGCCAGTAGTAACCCAACCTTTAAGTACAATGAGCAGTTCTTC.

The chain carries TRBV28 and TRBJ2-7, with 7 bases identical to TRBD2. Germline CDR1 is MDHEN and CDR2 is SYDVKM. The CDR3 contains 17 residues. With V trimmed by 3 bases and J by 6 bases, 17 bases remained unmatched. CDR3 DNA sequence: TGTGCCAGCAGTTTCCAAGGACTAGTCACGGGCATGCTCGAGCAGTACTTC. Translating gives CASSFQGLVTGMLEQYF.

The J gene is TRBJ1-3, the V gene TRBV7-8; D remains ambiguous. This CDR3 is 13 amino acids long. The V end lost 5 bases, the J end lost 8 bases, and 13 bases lay between the germline ends. Germline loops: CDR1 SGHVS, CDR2 FQNEAQ. The CDR3: CASSLEGGDTIYF. CDR3 in DNA: TGTGCCAGCAGCCTAGAGGGTGGGGACACCATATATTTT.

A few counts support this clone. The V and J genes are TRBV4-1 and TRBJ2-7; the D gene is possibly TRBD1 (5 bases). The ends were cut back, 4 bases at V and 11 bases at J, with 15 bases in the middle. Germline assignment: CDR1 MGHRA and CDR2 YSYEKL. The CDR3 loop spans 12 amino acids. This chain's CDR3 is CASSPLRTPKYF. In DNA, the CDR3 is TGCGCCAGCAGCCCGTTACGGACACCTAAGTACTTC.

The chain has TRBV19 and TRBJ1-1; perhaps TRBD1 as D (6 bases). Germline loops: CDR1 LNHDA, CDR2 SQIVND (reference sequence). V was clipped by 7 bases and J by 0 bases, with 12 bases between them. The CDR3 spans 14 residues. CDR3 in DNA: TGTGCCAGTACTAGGCGGGACATGAACACTGAAGCTTTCTTT. This codes for CASTRRDMNTEAFF.

This sequence joins TRBV10-1 and TRBJ1-3; D not certain. V was shortened by 6 bases and J by 2 bases, with 8 bases between the two germline ends. The length of the CDR3 is 13 residues. Germline CDR1 reads WNHNN; CDR2 reads SYGVQD (reference sequence). The chain's CDR3 is CASRRDAGNTIYF. The CDR3 DNA reads as TGCGCCAGCAGGAGGGATGCTGGAAACACCATATATTTT.

The chain uses TRBV28 and TRBJ2-4; D ambiguous. The CDR3 consists of 13 residues. Per the germline V gene, CDR1 is MDHEN and CDR2 is SYDVKM. Trimming shortened V by 6 bases and J by 0 bases, and 6 bases separated the two germline ends. CDR3 sequence reads: CASRELAKNIQYF. For the CDR3, the DNA is TGTGCCAGCAGGGAGCTAGCCAAAAACATTCAGTACTTC.

V usage is TRBV6-4 and J usage is TRBJ2-3; TRBD2 aligns across 12 bases. Losses at the gene ends were 6 bases for V and 5 bases for J; bases not matched to a gene: 6. The CDR3 loop spans 15 amino acids. The germline CDR1 and CDR2 sequences are MRHNA and SNTAGT. The CDR3 nucleotides are TGTGCCAGCAGCCGACTAGCGGGAGATTTAGATACGCAGTATTTT. Translating gives CASSRLAGDLDTQYF.

J is TRBJ2-3 and V is TRBV4-3, with D hard to call. Germline V gives CDR1 LGHNA, CDR2 YSLEER. V was clipped by 0 bases and J by 2 bases, with 6 bases between them. This CDR3 is built from 14 residues. CDR3 amino acids: CASSQDIITDTQYF. In DNA form, the CDR3 reads TGCGCCAGCAGCCAAGATATAATCACAGATACGCAGTATTTT.

This rearrangement joins TRBV29-1 to TRBJ1-2; 9 bases agree with TRBD1. Losses at the gene ends were 3 bases for V and 4 bases for J; bases not matched to a gene: 6. This CDR3 comprises 14 residues. The germline V gene has CDR1 SQVTM and CDR2 ANQGSEA. In nucleotides, the CDR3 is TGCAGCGTTGAGTCCGGACAGGGGCTCTATGGCTACACCTTC. This translates into CSVESGQGLYGYTF.

The chain recombines TRBV6-5 with TRBJ2-1; TRBD2 might be the D (6 bases). The CDR3 covers 15 residues. The V end was cut by 3 bases, the J end by 4 bases, with 13 bases between. Germline values: CDR1 MNHEY, CDR2 SVGAGI. The CDR3, as DNA: TGTGCCAGCAGTTATGGGGAGGAGGGTTACAATGAGCAGTTCTTC. Residues: CASSYGEEGYNEQFF.

The chain uses TRBV5-5 and TRBJ1-1; D is unclear. The CDR3 sequence is 14 residues long. The germline V and J ends were trimmed by 0 bases and 3 bases, with 9 bases remaining between them. The germline CDR1 and CDR2 sequences are SGHKS and YYEKEE (reference sequence). The CDR3 region has the DNA TGTGCCAGCAGCTTGGATCGGCAGTACACTGAAGCTTTCTTT. It encodes CASSLDRQYTEAFF.

The V call is TRBV5-6, the J call TRBJ2-5; D may be TRBD1 (6 bases). Germline-derived CDR1 and CDR2 are SGHDT and YYEEEE. V gave up 4 bases and J gave up 2 bases, with 12 bases separating them. The CDR3 extends over 14 amino acids. The CDR3 sequence is CASSLGQSQETQYF. The CDR3 DNA is TGTGCCAGCAGCCTAGGACAGTCACAAGAGACCCAGTACTTC.